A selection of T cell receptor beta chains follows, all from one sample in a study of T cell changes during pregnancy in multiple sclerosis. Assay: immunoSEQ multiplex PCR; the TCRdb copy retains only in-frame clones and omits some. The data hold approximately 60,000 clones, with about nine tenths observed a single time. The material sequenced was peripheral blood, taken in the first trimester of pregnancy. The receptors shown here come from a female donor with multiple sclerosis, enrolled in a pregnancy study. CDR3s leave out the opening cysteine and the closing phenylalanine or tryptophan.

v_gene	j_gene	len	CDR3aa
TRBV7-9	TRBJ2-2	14	ASSPGGTWYTGELF
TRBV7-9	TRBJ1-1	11	ASSWTGNTEAF
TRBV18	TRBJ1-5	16	ASSPLPFRAQEGQPQH
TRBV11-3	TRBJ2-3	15	ASSFRGSHTGADTQY
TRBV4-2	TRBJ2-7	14	ASSQDFTAGVVQQY
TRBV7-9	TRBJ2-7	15	ASSSADLAGNNYEQY
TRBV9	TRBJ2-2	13	ASSVASGNTGELF
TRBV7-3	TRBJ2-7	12	ASSLVPGAAEQY
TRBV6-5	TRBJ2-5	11	ATRRQYQETQY
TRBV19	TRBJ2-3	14	ASSPRLAGGTDTQY
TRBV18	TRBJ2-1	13	ASSPNRDRGNEQF
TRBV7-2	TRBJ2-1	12	ASRLSGSTNEQF
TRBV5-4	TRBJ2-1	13	ASTLGGQGWNEQF
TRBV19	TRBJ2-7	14	ASSIKPRSSSYEQY
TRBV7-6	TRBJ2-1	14	ASSLVLARGSDEQF
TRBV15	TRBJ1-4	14	ATSRGPRGSVEKLF
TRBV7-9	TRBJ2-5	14	ASSFGLAIVLETQY
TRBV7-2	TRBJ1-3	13	ASSTRQGGGNTIY
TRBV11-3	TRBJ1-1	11	ASSFNRNTEAF
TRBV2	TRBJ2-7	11	ASREDRDYEQY
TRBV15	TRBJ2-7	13	ATSRDGTGFYEQY
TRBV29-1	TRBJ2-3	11	SVATAATDTQY
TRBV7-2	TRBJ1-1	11	ASGTGRNTEAF
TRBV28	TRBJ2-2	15	ASSLSGRGLNTGELF
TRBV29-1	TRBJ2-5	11	SVGQVLGETQY
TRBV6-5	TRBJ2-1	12	ASRKRELYNEQF
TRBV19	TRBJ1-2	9	ASTEGYGYT
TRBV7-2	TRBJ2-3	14	ASSLGVGGRGDTQY
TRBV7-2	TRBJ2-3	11	ASSSLRTDTQY
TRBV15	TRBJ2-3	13	ATGGTSGSTDTQY
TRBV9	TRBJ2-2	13	ASSVSGSIDGELF
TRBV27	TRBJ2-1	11	ASISDSYNEQF
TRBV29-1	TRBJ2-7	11	SVEAGGIYEQY
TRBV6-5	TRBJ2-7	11	ASSYSQGGEQY
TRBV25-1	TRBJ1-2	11	AVKGGIWEGYT
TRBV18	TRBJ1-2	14	ASSPMKPDTNYGYT
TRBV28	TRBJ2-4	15	ASSLGTSGRRVNIQY
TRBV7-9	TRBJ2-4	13	ASSADGGAKNIQY
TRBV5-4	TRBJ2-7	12	ASSRGGGAHEQY
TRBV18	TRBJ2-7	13	ASSPRAGAGYEQY
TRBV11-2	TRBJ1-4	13	ASSLGIRDNEKLF
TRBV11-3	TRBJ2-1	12	ASSSAGAYNEQF
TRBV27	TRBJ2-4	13	ASRRLAEAKNIQY
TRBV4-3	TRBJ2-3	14	ASSQGVTSSTDTQY
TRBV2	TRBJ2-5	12	ASSPGYSQETQY
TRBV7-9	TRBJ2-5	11	ASSPVAGETQY
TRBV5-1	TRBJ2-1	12	ASSNRRGGHEQF
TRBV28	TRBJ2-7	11	ASSRGLIYEQY
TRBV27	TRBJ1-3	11	ASSLIGGNTIY
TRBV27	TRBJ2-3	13	ASSPRGLGTDTQY
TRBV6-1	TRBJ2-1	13	ASSEGLAGGNEQF
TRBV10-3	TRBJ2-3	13	AISEDSTLTDTQY